These 30 T cell receptor beta chains were all obtained from the same sample, sequenced in a study of blood T cells in healthy people across ages. Together with a sample-barcoded 5' primer, a J-beta primer mix was included in a second PCR lasting roughly 6 to 12 cycles. TCRdb independently ran MiXCR on the 5' RACE reads; one entry per CDR3 protein. The repertoire holds about 730,000 distinct CDR3 sequences, with about 40% as singletons. The material sequenced was blood. Receptors originate from a woman in her fifties or sixties in good health.

Details on this clonotype: A single base separates this from a much larger clone, so it may be a read error. The chain uses TRBV29-1 and TRBJ2-5, with TRBD2 identical over 8 bases. The CDR3 extends over 13 amino acids. Germline-derived CDR1 and CDR2 are SQVTM and ANQGSEA. V dropped 7 bases and J dropped 7; count of bases not matched to a gene: 11. The CDR3 nucleotides are TGCAGCGCTCCTCGCGGGGGGTACGGGACCCAGTACTTC. Its protein is CSAPRGGYGTQYF.

This clonotype has a handful of counts. V usage is TRBV6-5 and J usage is TRBJ2-4; 8 nucleotides agree with TRBD2. The DNA end is a closer match to TRBJ2-7, so the J assignment may be wrong. CDR3 length: 14 amino acids. Germline lookup yields CDR1 MNHEY and CDR2 SVGAGI. CDR3 nucleotides: TGTGCCAGCAGTTACCTAGCGGGCTATTACGAGCAGTACTTC. Translated: CASSYLAGYYEQYF.

This clonotype was picked up a small number of times. The chain recombines TRBV20-1 with TRBJ2-5; TRBD2 aligns across 7 bases. With V trimmed by 6 bases and J by 2 bases, 6 bases remained unmatched. Germline CDR1 and CDR2: DFQATT and SNEGSKA (reference sequence). The CDR3 runs 13 residues. CDR3 in DNA: TGCAGTGCAGGCCCTAGCGGACAAGAGACCCAGTACTTC. Protein: CSAGPSGQETQYF.

The chain uses TRBV28 and TRBJ1-5; D not resolved. Trimming removed 6 bases from V and 7 bases from J, with 10 bases in between. Germline V gene lookup returns CDR1 MDHEN and CDR2 SYDVKM. The CDR3 length is 12 residues. This CDR3 is CASRNTGQPQHF. CDR3 nucleotide sequence: TGTGCCAGCAGGAACACTGGACAGCCCCAGCATTTT.

The genes are TRBV2 and TRBJ2-1, with D possibly TRBD1 on 5 matching bases. The CDR3 is 13 amino acids. CDR1 is SNHLY, CDR2 FYNNEI, per germline. V was cut by 7 bases and J by 4 bases, with 11 bases left in between. The CDR3 protein is CASTTRAYNEQFF. The CDR3 nucleotides are TGTGCCAGCACGACCAGGGCTTACAATGAGCAGTTCTTC.

This clonotype turned up a few times. CDR3 DNA: TGCAGTGCTAGCGCGGGGGGAAATAATGAGCAGTTCTTC. Protein sequence: CSASAGGNNEQFF. The chain uses TRBV20-1 and TRBJ2-1; 8 bases are a match to TRBD2. V lost 3 bases to trimming and J lost 7 bases; unmatched junction nucleotides: 5. The germline V gene encodes CDR1 DFQATT and CDR2 SNEGSKA (reference sequence). CDR3 length: 13 residues.

This rearrangement joins TRBV6-5 to TRBJ1-2; a weak D match, TRBD1 (5 bases). CDR1 is MNHEY and CDR2 is SVGAGI in the germline V gene. Trimming cost V 0 bases and J 1 base, with 9 bases left between them. This CDR3 comprises 15 residues. This CDR3 reads CASSYSGDVNYGYTF. The CDR3 DNA sequence: TGTGCCAGCAGTTACTCGGGGGACGTTAACTATGGCTACACCTTC.

This clonotype showed up just a few times. CDR3 region: CAWADGDNQPQHF. CDR3 in DNA: TGTGCCTGGGCGGACGGTGACAATCAGCCCCAGCATTTT. The gene calls are TRBV30 and TRBJ1-5; D is uncertain. V lost 5 bases and J 3 bases, leaving 11 bases between the germline ends. The CDR3 runs 13 residues. Germline assignment: CDR1 GTSNPN and CDR2 SVGIG (reference sequence). The full variable domain, rest sourced from reference TRBV30 and TRBJ1-5, is SQTIHQWPATLVQPVGSPLSLECTVEGTSNPNLYWYRQAAGRGLQLLFYSVGIGQISSEVPQNLSASRPQDRQFILSSKKLLLSDSGFYLCAWADGDNQPQHFGDGTRLSIL.

This clonotype was observed a few times. This chain uses TRBV20-1 with TRBJ2-7; 8 bases are a match to TRBD1. The germline gives CDR1 DFQATT, CDR2 SNEGSKA (reference sequence). The CDR3 contains 15 residues. Trimming took 2 bases from V and 4 from J; bases not matched to a gene: 10. Written as DNA, the CDR3 is TGCAGTGCTAGAAGTGGGAACAGGGGGTTATACGAGCAGTACTTC. It specifies CSARSGNRGLYEQYF.

The sample holds a few counts of this clonotype. The V and J genes are TRBV9 and TRBJ2-1; TRBD2 matches 9 bases. Germline V gives CDR1 SGDLS, CDR2 YYNGEE. Trimming at V came to 3 bases and at J to 10 bases, leaving 8 bases not matched to a gene. This CDR3 comprises 14 residues. The CDR3 loop is CASSAYSGGPEQFF. The CDR3 nucleotides are TGTGCCAGCAGCGCATATAGCGGGGGCCCAGAGCAGTTCTTC.

V and J are TRBV12-3 or TRBV12-4 and TRBJ2-3, with 8 bases fitting TRBD2. The CDR3 runs 15 residues. J gave up 6 bases and V 3 bases, and 8 bases lay outside the gene matches. CDR3 DNA: TGTGCCAGCAGTTTTGGGCGAGCGGGAGCCGATACGCAGTATTTT. It specifies CASSFGRAGADTQYF.

This clonotype was seen a handful of times. The chain employs TRBV20-1 and TRBJ2-1; 13 bases match TRBD2. The CDR3 runs to 15 residues. Germline trimming cut 6 bases from V and 7 bases from J; bases unmatched to any gene: 9. In germline, CDR1 is DFQATT, CDR2 SNEGSKA (reference sequence). The CDR3 is CSADTSGRAVNEQFF. CDR3 coding DNA: TGCAGTGCAGACACTAGCGGGAGGGCCGTGAATGAGCAGTTCTTC.

This clonotype was seen at least ten times. This chain uses TRBV10-3 with TRBJ2-3; D is uncertain. V was shortened by 2 bases and J by 0 bases, with 6 bases between the two germline ends. There are 14 residues in the CDR3. Germline V lookup: CDR1 ENHRY, CDR2 SYGVKD. The CDR3 DNA sequence: TGTGCCATCAGTGAGGAAGACAGCACAGATACGCAGTATTTT. Translated: CAISEEDSTDTQYF.

The CDR3 loop is CASSLEGPNEKLFF. CDR3 DNA: TGTGCCAGCAGCCTGGAAGGTCCGAATGAAAAACTGTTTTTT. The chain joins TRBV9 to TRBJ1-4; D is unclear. The germline V gene has CDR1 SGDLS and CDR2 YYNGEE. V was cut by 4 bases and J by 5 bases, with 12 bases left in between. The CDR3 covers 14 residues.

In the case of this clonotype: Just one base apart from a much larger clone, this may be a read error. This sequence joins TRBV29-1 and TRBJ1-2; perhaps TRBD1 as D (5 bases). The ends were cut back, 4 bases at V and 7 bases at J, with 10 bases in the middle. The CDR3 is made up of 11 amino acids. Germline CDR1 reads SQVTM; CDR2 reads ANQGSEA. The CDR3 sequence: CSVAPQGGYTF. CDR3 sequence (DNA): TGCAGCGTTGCCCCTCAGGGTGGCTACACCTTC.

The chain couples TRBV28 to TRBJ2-1; D is undetermined. The DNA end favors TRBJ2-7, so the J call may be wrong. CDR3 size: 12 residues. Per the germline V gene, CDR1 is MDHEN and CDR2 is SYDVKM. CDR3 loop: CASSLNYNEQYF. The CDR3 nucleotides are TGTGCCAGCAGTTTGAACTACAATGAGCAGTACTTC.

The rearrangement uses TRBV12-3 or TRBV12-4 and TRBJ1-2; possibly TRBD1 for D (5 bases). The ends were cut back, 3 bases at V and 1 base at J, with 9 bases in the middle. The CDR3 totals 14 residues. DNA for the CDR3: TGTGCCAGCAGTTTTGGGGGGTTTAACTATGGCTACACCTTC. Translated: CASSFGGFNYGYTF.

This clonotype was seen many times. The genes are TRBV7-2 and TRBJ1-4, with D tentatively TRBD1 (6 bases). V lost 4 bases and J lost 7, with 16 bases in between. CDR3 length equals 15 residues. From germline, CDR1 is SGHTA and CDR2 FQGNSA. CDR3 amino acids: CASSSHSGTREKLFF. In nucleotides, the CDR3 is TGTGCCAGCAGCTCCCATTCCGGGACACGTGAAAAACTGTTTTTT.

V gene TRBV25-1 combines with J gene TRBJ2-7; D ambiguous. The J call may be faulty, since TRBJ2-5 better matches the DNA end. The length of the CDR3 is 18 residues. In germline, CDR1 is MGHDK, CDR2 SYGVNS. The CDR3 sequence is CASSPNPRAIKRNETQYF. CDR3 bases: TGTGCCAGCAGCCCCAATCCTCGGGCCATAAAAAGAAACGAGACCCAGTACTTC.

This clonotype was observed a handful of times. V and J are TRBV4-2 and TRBJ2-7; D might be TRBD1 (6 bases). V was cut by 1 base and J by 3 bases, with 16 bases left in between. This CDR3 is 16 amino acids long. In germline, CDR1 is LGHNA, CDR2 YNFKEQ. CDR3 loop: CASSQAPGTISYEQYF. The CDR3, as DNA: TGTGCCAGCAGCCAAGCACCGGGGACAATTAGCTACGAGCAGTACTTC.

This clonotype has at least ten counts. The chain has TRBV20-1 and TRBJ2-7; D might be TRBD1 (5 bases). This CDR3 is built from 13 residues. Trimming pared 0 bases from V and 3 bases from J, leaving 9 bases between. Germline V gene data show CDR1 as DFQATT and CDR2 as SNEGSKA (reference sequence). CDR3 DNA: TGCAGTGCTAGAGACTGGCAGGGCTACGAGCAGTACTTC. Its translation is CSARDWQGYEQYF.

The chain recombines TRBV3-1 with TRBJ2-5, with 7 bases identical to TRBD2. This CDR3 spans 16 amino acids. The germline CDR1 and CDR2 sequences are LGHDT and YNNKEL (reference sequence). After removal of 0 bases from V and 5 bases from J, the junction contained 9 bases not matched to a gene. The CDR3 nucleotides are TGTGCCAGCAGCCAAGACCCCGGGACTATCGGGGAGACCCAGTACTTC. Protein sequence: CASSQDPGTIGETQYF.

This clonotype has only a few counts. This chain links TRBV20-1 with TRBJ2-1, with TRBD1 matching over 7 bases. The CDR3 length is 14 residues. The germline V gene has CDR1 DFQATT and CDR2 SNEGSKA (reference sequence). The J segment lost 0 bases and the V segment lost 6 bases, leaving 5 bases of the junction unmatched. The CDR3: CSAAGDSSYNEQFF. CDR3 in DNA: TGCAGTGCCGCCGGGGACAGCTCCTACAATGAGCAGTTCTTC.

V gene TRBV28 combines with J gene TRBJ1-2, with D possibly being TRBD1 (5 bases). From germline, CDR1 is MDHEN and CDR2 SYDVKM. V was clipped by 6 bases and J by 3 bases, with 11 bases between them. The CDR3 has 13 amino acids. The CDR3 is CASSADSHYGYTF. DNA of the CDR3: TGTGCCAGCAGCGCTGACAGTCACTATGGCTACACCTTC.

This clonotype was seen a few times. The rearrangement links TRBV6-1 to TRBJ2-1; 15 nucleotides agree with TRBD2. This CDR3 comprises 18 residues. Germline CDR1 reads MNHNS; CDR2 reads SASEGT. With 7 bases clipped from V and 0 bases from J, the junction kept 7 bases outside the gene matches. DNA of the CDR3: TGTGCCAGCACTGGACTAGCGGGAGGGCCTAGCTCCTACAATGAGCAGTTCTTC. This encodes CASTGLAGGPSSYNEQFF.

The V and J genes are TRBV3-1 and TRBJ2-2; D uncertain. This CDR3 has 17 residues. Deletions cut 1 base from V and 0 bases from J, with 12 bases between. Per germline, CDR1 LGHDT and CDR2 YNNKEL (reference sequence). The CDR3 DNA is TGTGCCAGCAGCCAAGTTCAGCGAACCACGAACACCGGGGAGCTGTTTTTT. Protein product: CASSQVQRTTNTGELFF.

The J gene is TRBJ2-5, the V gene TRBV11-2; 9 bases match TRBD2. The germline gives CDR1 SGHAT, CDR2 FQNNGV. The junction had 17 bases not matched to a gene; V was cut back by 5 bases and J by 1 base. This CDR3 is built from 19 residues. The CDR3, as DNA: TGTGCCAGCAGCCGTATCGGGCTAGCGGGGTTCTCAGTCCAAGAGACCCAGTACTTC. It is translated as CASSRIGLAGFSVQETQYF.

This clonotype has more than one count but fewer than ten. This rearrangement joins TRBV3-1 to TRBJ1-4, with TRBD1 matching 10 bases. This CDR3 contains 16 residues. With V trimmed by 2 bases and J by 6 bases, 6 bases remained unmatched. Germline assignment: CDR1 LGHDT and CDR2 YNNKEL (reference sequence). The CDR3 region is CASSQPQTGGHEKLFF. CDR3 sequence (DNA): TGTGCCAGCAGCCAACCACAGACAGGGGGCCATGAAAAACTGTTTTTT.

This clonotype was counted at least ten times. Since a much larger clone is just one base distant, this may be a read error. The CDR3 protein is CASDGAGLYNSPLHF. DNA of the CDR3: TGTGCCAGCGACGGAGCAGGGCTTTATAATTCACCCCTCCACTTT. The gene calls are TRBV6-6 and TRBJ1-6; D is possibly TRBD1 (5 bases). Per the germline V gene, CDR1 is MNHNY and CDR2 is SVGAGI (reference sequence). This CDR3 contains 15 residues. Trimming shortened V by 8 bases and J by 4 bases, and 15 bases separated the two germline ends.

The chain employs TRBV20-1 and TRBJ2-7; TRBD2 matches at 11 bases. Germline lookup yields CDR1 DFQATT and CDR2 SNEGSKA (reference sequence). The V segment lost 4 bases and the J segment 2 bases; nucleotides outside the gene matches: 7. The CDR3 sequence is 15 residues long. The CDR3 reads CSANPGTSGTYEQYF. DNA for the CDR3: TGCAGTGCTAATCCTGGGACTAGCGGAACCTACGAGCAGTACTTC.